Below, one T cell receptor (beta chain) is given with its context. The data are from a study of CD8+CD57+ T cells in acquired aplastic anemia. Across the study: The sorted CD4+ and CD8+ cells yielded an average around 3 ug of DNA.

Template material for TCR beta VDJ and CDR3 profiling consisted of genomic DNA. TCRdb processed the reads anew with MiXCR; each CDR3 protein has one entry. The sample has roughly 81,000 distinct CDR3 sequences, around 44% seen once; the top ten hold approximately 61%. Sequences were obtained from sorted CD4+, CD8+, or CD8+CD57+ T cells (not recorded which) from PBMCs. The sequence was obtained from a human donor in good health, serving as a control.

CDR3 in DNA: TGTGCCAGTAGCCTGACAGGGAAGACCACTGAAGCTTTCTTT. The encoded protein is CASSLTGKTTEAFF. J is TRBJ1-1 and V is TRBV19; TRBD1 matches 7 bases. Trimming removed 6 bases from V and 4 bases from J; junction bases left unmatched: 8. The CDR3 consists of 14 residues. The germline CDR1 and CDR2 sequences are LNHDA and SQIVND (reference sequence).